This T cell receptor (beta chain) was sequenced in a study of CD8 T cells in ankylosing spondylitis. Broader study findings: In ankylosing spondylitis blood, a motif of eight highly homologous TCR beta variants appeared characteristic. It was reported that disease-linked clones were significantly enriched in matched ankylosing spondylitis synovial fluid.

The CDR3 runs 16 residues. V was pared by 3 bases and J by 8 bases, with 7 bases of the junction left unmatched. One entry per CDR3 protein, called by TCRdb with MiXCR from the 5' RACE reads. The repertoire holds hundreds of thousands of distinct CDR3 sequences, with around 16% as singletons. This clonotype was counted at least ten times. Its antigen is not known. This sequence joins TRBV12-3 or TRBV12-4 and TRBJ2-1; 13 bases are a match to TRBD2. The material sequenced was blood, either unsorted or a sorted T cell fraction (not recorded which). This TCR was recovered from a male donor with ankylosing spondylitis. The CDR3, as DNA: TGTGCCAGCAGTTTCTCCGGACTAGCGGGAGAAGATGAGCAGTTCTTC. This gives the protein CASSFSGLAGEDEQFF.